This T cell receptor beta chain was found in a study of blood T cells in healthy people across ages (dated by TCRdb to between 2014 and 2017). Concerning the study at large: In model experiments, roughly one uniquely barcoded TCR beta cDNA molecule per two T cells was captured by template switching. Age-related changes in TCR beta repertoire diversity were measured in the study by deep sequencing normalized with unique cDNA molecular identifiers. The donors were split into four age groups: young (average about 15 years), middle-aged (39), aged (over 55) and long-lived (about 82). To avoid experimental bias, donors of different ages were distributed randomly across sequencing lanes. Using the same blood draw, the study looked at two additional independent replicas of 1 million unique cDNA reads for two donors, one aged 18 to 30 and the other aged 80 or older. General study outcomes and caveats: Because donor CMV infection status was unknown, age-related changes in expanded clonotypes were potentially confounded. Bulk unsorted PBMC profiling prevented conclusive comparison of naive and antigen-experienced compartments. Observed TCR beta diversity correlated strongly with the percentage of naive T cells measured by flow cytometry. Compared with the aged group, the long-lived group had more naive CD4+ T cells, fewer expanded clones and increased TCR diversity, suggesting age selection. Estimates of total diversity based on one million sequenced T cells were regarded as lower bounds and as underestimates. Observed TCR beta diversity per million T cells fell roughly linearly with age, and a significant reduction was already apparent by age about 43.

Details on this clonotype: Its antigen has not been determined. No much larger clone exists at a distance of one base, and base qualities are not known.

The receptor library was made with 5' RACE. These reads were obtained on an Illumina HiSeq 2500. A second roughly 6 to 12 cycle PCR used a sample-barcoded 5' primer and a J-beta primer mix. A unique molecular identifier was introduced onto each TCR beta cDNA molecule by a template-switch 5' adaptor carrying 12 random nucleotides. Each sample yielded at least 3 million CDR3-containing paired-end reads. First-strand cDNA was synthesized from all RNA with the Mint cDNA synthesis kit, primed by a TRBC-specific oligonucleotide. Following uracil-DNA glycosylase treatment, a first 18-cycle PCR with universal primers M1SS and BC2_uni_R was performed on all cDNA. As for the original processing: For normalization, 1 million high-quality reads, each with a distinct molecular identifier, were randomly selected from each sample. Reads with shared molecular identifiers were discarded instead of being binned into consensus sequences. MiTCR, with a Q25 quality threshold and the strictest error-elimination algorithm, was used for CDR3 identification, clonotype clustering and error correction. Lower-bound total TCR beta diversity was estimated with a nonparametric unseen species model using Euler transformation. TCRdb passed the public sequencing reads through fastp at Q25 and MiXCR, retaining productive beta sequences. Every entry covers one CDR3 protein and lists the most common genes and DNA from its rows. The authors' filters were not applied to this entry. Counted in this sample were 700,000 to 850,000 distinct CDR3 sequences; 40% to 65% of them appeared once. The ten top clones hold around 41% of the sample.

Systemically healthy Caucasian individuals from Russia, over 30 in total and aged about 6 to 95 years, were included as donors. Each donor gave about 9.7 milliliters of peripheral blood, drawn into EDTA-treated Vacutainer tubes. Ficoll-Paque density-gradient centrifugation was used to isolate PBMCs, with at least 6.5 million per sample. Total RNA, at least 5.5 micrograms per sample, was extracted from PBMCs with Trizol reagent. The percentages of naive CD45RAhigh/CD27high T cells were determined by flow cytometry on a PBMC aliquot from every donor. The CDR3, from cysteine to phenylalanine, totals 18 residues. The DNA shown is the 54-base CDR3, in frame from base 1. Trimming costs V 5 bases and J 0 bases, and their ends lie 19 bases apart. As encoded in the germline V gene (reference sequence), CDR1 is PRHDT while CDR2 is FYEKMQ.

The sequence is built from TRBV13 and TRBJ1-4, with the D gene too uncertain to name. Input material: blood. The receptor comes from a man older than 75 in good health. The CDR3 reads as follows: CASSHRKGQAATNEKLFF. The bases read TGTGCCAGCAGCCACCGCAAGGGTCAGGCTGCAACTAATGAAAAACTGTTTTTT.